The clone carrying this TCR beta chain came up many times. The antigen remains undetermined. One junction end does not reproduce the germline sequence, and a read error may be involved. Germline values: CDR1 SSHAT, CDR2 FNYEAQ (reference sequence). This CDR3 has 15 residues. Researchers prepared the TCRbeta library using unique molecular identifiers, the study reports. TCRdb independently ran MiXCR on the PCR reads; one entry per CDR3 protein. The sample shows about 200,000 distinct CDR3 sequences, about 8.2% of them seen only once. This specimen comes from a study of T-cell reconstitution after alpha-beta-depleted transplantation in children. Study conclusions and caveats: At the one-year point after transplant, T-cell counts and TCRbeta diversity were found to come mostly from T cells that had been newly produced. Where some patients showed high TCRbeta diversity at day 60, it came from recipient T cells and thymic progenitors that had survived. Several hundred rapidly expanded clones from non-depleted graft cells reportedly supplied alpha-beta T cells about two months post-transplant.

The rearrangement joins TRBV7-7 to TRBJ2-7; 10 bases fit TRBD2. The starting material was PBMCs, mostly from graft donor cells, obtained 360 days after TCRalphabeta/CD19-depleted stem cell transplant. The source of this sequence is a male patient aged 2 to 9 who had a stem cell transplant for acute myeloid leukemia, so the T cells may come from the graft donor. The DNA for the CDR3 is TGTGCTAGCAGCCAGAGACTAGCGGGTATTTACGAGCAGTACTTC. Its protein product is CASSQRLAGIYEQYF.